These 22 T cell receptor beta chains were sequenced from one sample in a study of blood T cell repertoires in COVID-19 (dated by TCRdb to about 2020). Libraries were built with the immunoSEQ multiplex PCR assay. In its TCRdb copy, this immuneACCESS table keeps in-frame sequences only and misses some clones. Where compared with another copy, unresolved V genes explain less than half of these, and the others have no known cause. The sample has roughly 150,000 clones on record, approximately 82% of them singletons. Clones ranked in the top ten supply roughly 20% of the sample. Material: peripheral blood. These receptors were obtained from a woman in her seventies who had recovered from COVID-19.

This clone was picked up many times. The rearrangement uses TRBV4-2 and TRBJ2-7, with 7 bases matching TRBD2. CDR3 length equals 16 residues. J lost 2 bases, V lost 1 base, and 8 bases had no gene match. Germline V gene lookup returns CDR1 LGHNA and CDR2 YNFKEQ. CDR3 protein: CASSQGLRAGTYEQYF. The CDR3 region has the DNA TGTGCCAGCAGCCAAGGGTTGCGAGCGGGGACCTACGAGCAGTACTTC.

This clone was seen only a few times. The V call is TRBV3-1 (or the pseudogene TRBV3-2), the J call TRBJ1-1, with D possibly matching TRBD1 (5 bases). The CDR3 has 13 residues. Germline-derived CDR1 and CDR2 are LGHDT and YNNKEL (reference sequence). The ends were cut back, 1 base at V and 6 bases at J, with 9 bases in the middle. CDR3 amino acids: CASSQVGGAEAFF. CDR3 sequence (DNA): TGTGCCAGCAGCCAAGTGGGGGGGGCTGAAGCTTTCTTT.

The rearrangement joins TRBV18 to TRBJ2-2; TRBD1 matches 8 bases. The CDR3 loop spans 14 amino acids. CDR1 and CDR2 from the germline V gene are KGHSH and LQKENI. V gave up 3 bases and J gave up 10 bases; unmatched junction bases: 7. The CDR3 is CASSPDRERVELFF. In DNA form, the CDR3 reads TGTGCCAGCTCACCGGACAGGGAGAGAGTGGAGCTGTTTTTT.

The genes are TRBV6-2 or TRBV6-3 and TRBJ1-5; a possible D gene is TRBD1 (5 bases). The CDR3 sequence is 14 residues long. With 6 bases removed from V and 5 bases from J, the gap between germline ends came to 14 bases. Per germline, CDR1 MNHEY and CDR2 SVGEGT. This CDR3 is CASSWGGGDQPQHF. The CDR3 nucleotides read TGTGCCAGCAGCTGGGGCGGCGGTGATCAGCCCCAGCATTTT.

The count of this clone is one. This chain links TRBV7-9 with TRBJ2-7; D call uncertain. V lost 2 bases and J 3 bases, leaving 11 bases between the germline ends. Germline V gene data show CDR1 as SEHNR and CDR2 as FQNEAQ (reference sequence). This CDR3 has 14 residues. The CDR3, as DNA: TGTGCCAGCAGCTTAACCGGCGGATACTACGAGCAGTACTTC. Amino acids: CASSLTGGYYEQYF.

V and J are TRBV11-1 and TRBJ2-1; 9 nucleotides match TRBD1. J was trimmed by 8 bases and V by 5 bases; bases with no gene match: 10. Germline V lookup: CDR1 SGHAT, CDR2 FQDESV (reference sequence). The length of the CDR3 is 15 residues. CDR3 protein: CASSLRQGVNDEQFF. The DNA for the CDR3 is TGTGCCAGCAGCCTCCGACAGGGGGTGAACGATGAGCAGTTCTTC.

The sample holds one count of this clone. The V call is TRBV19, the J call TRBJ2-1; 14 bases match TRBD2. The CDR3 runs 15 residues. Unmatched junction bases numbered 0, after V lost 4 bases and J lost 4 bases. Germline V gene data show CDR1 as LNHDA and CDR2 as SQIVND (reference sequence). CDR3 sequence reads: CASSRLAGGYNEQFF. The CDR3, as DNA: TGTGCCAGTAGTAGACTAGCGGGGGGGTACAATGAGCAGTTCTTC.

This chain links TRBV27 with TRBJ2-1; 10 bases fit TRBD2. CDR1 and CDR2 from the germline V gene are MNHEY and SMNVEV (reference sequence). The CDR3 is made up of 14 amino acids. V was pared by 4 bases and J by 9 bases, with 6 bases of the junction left unmatched. CDR3 protein: CASSSASGSLEQFF. The CDR3 nucleotides are TGTGCCAGCAGTTCGGCTAGCGGGAGCCTTGAGCAGTTCTTC.

J is TRBJ2-1 and V is TRBV5-1; 11 bases match TRBD2. Trimming removed 3 bases from V and 3 bases from J; junction bases left unmatched: 5. The CDR3 covers 16 residues. Germline V gene data show CDR1 as SGHRS and CDR2 as YFSETQ. The CDR3 nucleotides read TGCGCCAGCAGCTCCCTAGCGGGAGGAGGCTACAATGAGCAGTTCTTC. As protein: CASSSLAGGGYNEQFF.

J is TRBJ1-2 and V is TRBV7-3, with TRBD1 matching 7 bases. Germline trimming cut 5 bases from V and 7 bases from J; bases unmatched to any gene: 7. The CDR3 is 13 amino acids. In germline, CDR1 is SGHTA, CDR2 FQGTGA. The CDR3 loop reads CASSPGQWSGYTF. The CDR3, as DNA: TGTGCCAGCAGCCCGGGACAGTGGAGTGGCTACACCTTC.

The chain is built from TRBV4-2 and TRBJ2-5, with D perhaps TRBD2 (7 bases). CDR1 is LGHNA, CDR2 YNFKEQ, per germline. The CDR3 runs 16 residues. V was clipped by 4 bases and J by 0 bases, with 15 bases between them. The CDR3 DNA is TGTGCCAGCAGCCGAAGGGGGGCGGGAGACCAAGAGACCCAGTACTTC. This sequence encodes CASSRRGAGDQETQYF.

The chain is built from TRBV9 and TRBJ2-7; D unclear. The CDR3 has 14 residues. V dropped 0 bases and J dropped 0 bases, with 7 bases sitting between them. The germline CDR1 and CDR2 sequences are SGDLS and YYNGEE. The CDR3 DNA reads TGTGCCAGCAGCGTAGGTAGCAGCTCCTACGAGCAGTACTTC. It is translated as CASSVGSSSYEQYF. Full variable domain (missing parts from reference TRBV9 and TRBJ2-7): DSGVTQTPKHLITATGQRVTLRCSPRSGDLSVYWYQQSLDQGLQFLIQYYNGEERAKGNILERFSAQQFPDLHSELNLSSLELGDSALYFCASSVGSSSYEQYFGPGTRLTVT.

V gene TRBV27 combines with J gene TRBJ2-2; TRBD2 aligns across 7 bases. This CDR3 is 14 amino acids long. Trimming cost V 10 bases and J 3 bases; bases outside gene matches: 8. Germline CDR1 is MNHEY and CDR2 is SMNVEV (reference sequence). The CDR3 DNA reads TGTGCCACCCAAGCGGGAACCGACACCGGGGAGCTGTTTTTT. This translates into CATQAGTDTGELFF.

The V call is TRBV24-1, the J call TRBJ2-7; TRBD2 might be the D (6 bases). Per the germline V gene, CDR1 is KGHDR and CDR2 is SFDVKD. V lost 3 bases and J lost 6, with 11 bases in between. This CDR3 has 13 amino acids. CDR3 coding DNA: TGTGCCACCAGTGATGGGAGGCAGGGCGAGCAGTACTTC. This codes for CATSDGRQGEQYF.

This chain uses TRBV20-1 with TRBJ2-3, with 8 bases that match TRBD2. The J segment lost 3 bases and the V segment lost 3 bases, leaving 11 bases of the junction unmatched. In germline, CDR1 is DFQATT, CDR2 SNEGSKA (reference sequence). There are 16 residues in the CDR3. As DNA, the CDR3 is TGCAGTGCTAGTCCCAGCCGGGGGGGCCGTACAGATACGCAGTATTTT. Protein sequence: CSASPSRGGRTDTQYF.

The chain carries TRBV7-2 and TRBJ2-7; 12 bases match TRBD2. After removal of 5 bases from V and 3 bases from J, the junction contained 8 bases not matched to a gene. CDR1 is SGHTA and CDR2 is FQGNSA in the germline V gene. This CDR3 has 16 residues. The CDR3 DNA sequence: TGTGCCAGCAGCCCCCGACTAGCGGGAGCCCACTACGAGCAGTACTTC. Its translation is CASSPRLAGAHYEQYF.

The chain couples TRBV5-4 to TRBJ2-3, with 7 bases that match TRBD2. V shed 4 bases and J 4 bases; nucleotides not matched to a gene: 6. The CDR3 is made up of 14 amino acids. Germline-derived CDR1 and CDR2 are SGHNT and YYREEE (reference sequence). The CDR3 loop reads CASSTPRGADTQYF. The CDR3 DNA reads TGTGCCAGCAGCACGCCCCGGGGGGCAGATACGCAGTATTTT.

This rearrangement joins TRBV7-2 to TRBJ1-2; D is ambiguous. CDR1 is SGHTA, CDR2 FQGNSA, per germline. Trimming removed 3 bases at V and 3 bases at J, with 8 bases between. CDR3 length: 13 amino acids. The CDR3 reads CASSLGGYYGYTF. For the CDR3, the DNA is TGTGCCAGCAGCTTGGGAGGGTACTATGGCTACACCTTC. The variable domain in full, completed from reference TRBV7-2 and TRBJ1-2, reads GAGVSQSPSNKVTEKGKDVELRCDPISGHTALYWYRQSLGQGLEFLIYFQGNSAPDKSGLPSDRFSAERTGGSVSTLTIQRTQQEDSAVYLCASSLGGYYGYTFGSGTRLTVV.

The rearrangement links TRBV27 to TRBJ2-1, with D perhaps TRBD1 (5 bases). With 1 base removed from V and 9 bases from J, the gap between germline ends came to 10 bases. Germline values: CDR1 MNHEY, CDR2 SMNVEV (reference sequence). There are 13 residues in the CDR3. Written as DNA, the CDR3 is TGTGCCAGCAGTTTATTGGGGCTGGCTGAGCAGTTCTTC. It specifies CASSLLGLAEQFF.

CDR3 residues: CASSLFHNSATGNTIYF. CDR3 nucleotide sequence: TGCGCCAGCAGCCTCTTTCACAACAGTGCCACTGGAAACACCATATATTTT. V and J are TRBV4-1 and TRBJ1-3; D unclear. Germline V gene lookup returns CDR1 MGHRA and CDR2 YSYEKL. V lost 4 bases and J 2 bases, leaving 18 bases between the germline ends. The CDR3 is 17 residues long.

CDR3 sequence: CASSQDNRGGGYTF. CDR3 nucleotide sequence: TGTGCCAGCAGCCAAGACAACAGGGGTGGTGGCTACACCTTC. The chain combines TRBV3-1 (or the pseudogene TRBV3-2) with TRBJ1-2; 7 bases are shared with TRBD1. The CDR3 length is 14 residues. Trimming cost V 0 bases and J 7 bases; bases outside gene matches: 5. Germline values: CDR1 LGHDT, CDR2 YNNKEL (reference sequence).

This sequence joins TRBV5-8 and TRBJ2-5; D might be TRBD1 (7 bases). Germline V gene data show CDR1 as SGHTS and CDR2 as YDEGEE. The V gene lost 7 bases and the J gene lost 9 bases, with 16 bases spanning the gap. The CDR3 is 12 amino acids. CDR3 region: CASQGGPEAQYF. In DNA form, the CDR3 reads TGTGCCAGCCAGGGGGGACCCGAGGCCCAGTACTTC.